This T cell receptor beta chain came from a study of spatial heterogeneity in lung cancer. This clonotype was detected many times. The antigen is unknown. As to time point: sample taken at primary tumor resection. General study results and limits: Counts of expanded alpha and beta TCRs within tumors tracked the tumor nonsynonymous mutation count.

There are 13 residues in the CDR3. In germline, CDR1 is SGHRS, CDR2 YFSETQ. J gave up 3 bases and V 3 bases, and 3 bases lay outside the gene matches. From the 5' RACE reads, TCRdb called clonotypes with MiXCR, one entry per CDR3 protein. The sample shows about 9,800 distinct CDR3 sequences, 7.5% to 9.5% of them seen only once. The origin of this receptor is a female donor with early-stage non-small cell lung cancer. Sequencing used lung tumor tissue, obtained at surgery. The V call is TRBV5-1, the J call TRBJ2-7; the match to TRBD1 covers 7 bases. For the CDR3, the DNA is TGCGCCAGCAGCTCACGGGACAGCTACGAGCAGTACTTC. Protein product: CASSSRDSYEQYF.